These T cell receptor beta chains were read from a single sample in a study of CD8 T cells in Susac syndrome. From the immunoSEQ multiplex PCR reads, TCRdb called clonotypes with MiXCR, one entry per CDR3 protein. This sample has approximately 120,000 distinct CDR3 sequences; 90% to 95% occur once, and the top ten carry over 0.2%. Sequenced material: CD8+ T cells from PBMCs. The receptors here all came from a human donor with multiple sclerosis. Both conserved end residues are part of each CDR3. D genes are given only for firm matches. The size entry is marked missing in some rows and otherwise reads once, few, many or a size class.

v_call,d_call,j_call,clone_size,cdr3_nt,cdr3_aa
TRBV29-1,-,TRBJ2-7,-,TGCAGCGTTGAAGATCCCCCAGTATACGAGCAGTACTTC,CSVEDPPVYEQYF
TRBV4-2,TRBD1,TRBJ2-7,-,TGTGCCAGCAGCCTCCCAGGGGGTAACGACGAGCAGTACTTC,CASSLPGGNDEQYF
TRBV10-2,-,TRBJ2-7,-,TGCGCCAGCAGTGCTTGGGCCTCCTACGAGCAGTACTTC,CASSAWASYEQYF
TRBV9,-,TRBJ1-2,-,TGTGCCAGCAGCGTAGCTCCAGCCCGAAGCTATGGCTACACCTTC,CASSVAPARSYGYTF
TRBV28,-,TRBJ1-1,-,TGTGCCAGCAGTTTGACGCGGGGGCGCGGAGACGCTGAAGCTTTCTTT,CASSLTRGRGDAEAFF
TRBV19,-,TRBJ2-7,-,TGTGCCAGTAGTATGGGGGAGTCCTACGAGCAGTACTTC,CASSMGESYEQYF
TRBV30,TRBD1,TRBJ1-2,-,TGTGCCTGGATTGGGACAGCAAATACTAACTATGGCTACACCTTC,CAWIGTANTNYGYTF
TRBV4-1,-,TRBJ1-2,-,TGCGCCAGCAGCCAAGAGGTGGCCTCCGGGTATGGCTACACCTTC,CASSQEVASGYGYTF
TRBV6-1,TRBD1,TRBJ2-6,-,TGTGCCAGCAGCCCTAACTCCGGGACAGATAAGCCTGGGGCCAACGTCCTGACTTTC,CASSPNSGTDKPGANVLTF
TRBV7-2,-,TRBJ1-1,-,TGTGCCAGCAGCTCCCTCAGTAAGACAGTAGTGAACACTGAAGCTTTCTTT,CASSSLSKTVVNTEAFF
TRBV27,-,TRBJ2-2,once,TGTGCCAGCAGTGACTGGAACACCGGGGAGCTGTTTTTT,CASSDWNTGELFF
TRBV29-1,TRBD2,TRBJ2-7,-,TGCAGCGTTGCGACCCAGGGACTAGCCGACGAGCAGTACTTC,CSVATQGLADEQYF
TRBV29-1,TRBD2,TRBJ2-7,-,TGCAGCGGGCTAGAAGTTAGCGGACTGCTTAGCGGGAGCACTAACGAGCAGTACTTC,CSGLEVSGLLSGSTNEQYF
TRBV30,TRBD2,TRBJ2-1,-,TGTGCCTGGAATCTAGCGGGAGGGGATGAGCAGTTCTTC,CAWNLAGGDEQFF
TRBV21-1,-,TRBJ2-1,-,TGTGCCAGCAGCATTTACCGTCTAGGACTACCGGGTGAGCAGTTCTTC,CASSIYRLGLPGEQFF
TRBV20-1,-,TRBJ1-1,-,TGCAGTGCTAGCCCAGGGTTTTATGTTGGCACTGAAGCTTTCTTT,CSASPGFYVGTEAFF
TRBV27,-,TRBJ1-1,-,TGTGCCAGCAACCGACAGAAGAACACTGAAGCTTTCTTT,CASNRQKNTEAFF
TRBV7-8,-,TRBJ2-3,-,TGTGCCAGCAGCAATATCCTTGGGAGTGGGAACACAGATACGCAGTATTTT,CASSNILGSGNTDTQYF
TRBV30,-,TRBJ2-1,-,TGTGCCATTTCCGGGACTTTCTCCTACAATGAGCAGTTCTTC,CAISGTFSYNEQFF
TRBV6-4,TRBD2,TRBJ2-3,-,TGTGCCAGCAGTGAAAGACTAGCGGATACAGATACGCAGTATTTT,CASSERLADTDTQYF
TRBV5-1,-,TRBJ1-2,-,TGCGCCAGCGGCTCTAGTATGGGCTACACCTTC,CASGSSMGYTF
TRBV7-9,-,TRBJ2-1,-,TGTGCCAGCAGCTACAGCTTAGAGGGGAATGAGCAGTTCTTC,CASSYSLEGNEQFF
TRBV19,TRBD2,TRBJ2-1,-,TGTGCCAGTAGTTCCGGGAGGGCTAATGAGCAGTTCTTC,CASSSGRANEQFF
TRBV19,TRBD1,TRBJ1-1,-,TGTGCCAGTACCCTGACAGGGGGCACTGAAGCTTTCTTT,CASTLTGGTEAFF
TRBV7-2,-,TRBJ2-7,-,TGTGCCAGCACCTACGGGGGCAGTCAATACGAGCAGTACTTC,CASTYGGSQYEQYF
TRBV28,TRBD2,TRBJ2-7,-,TGTGCCAGCAGCTTGATTAGCGGGAGATTGGAGGAGCAGTACTTC,CASSLISGRLEEQYF
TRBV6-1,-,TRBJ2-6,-,TGTGCCAGCAGTCCCCCGGGCCTCGCTGGGGCCAACGTCCTGACTTTC,CASSPPGLAGANVLTF
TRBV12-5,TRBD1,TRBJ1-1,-,TGTGCTAGTGGATATTCAGGGGGCCCTGAAGCTTTCTTT,CASGYSGGPEAFF
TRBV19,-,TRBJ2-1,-,TGTGCCAGTAGTACGGGGTTCTCCTACAATGAGCAGTTCTTC,CASSTGFSYNEQFF
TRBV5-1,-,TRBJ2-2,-,TGCGCCAGGACTAACACCGGGGAGCTGTTTTTT,CARTNTGELFF
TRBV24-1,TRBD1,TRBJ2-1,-,TGTGCCACCAGTGATTCAGGGGGTACCCTCTACAATGAGCAGTTCTTC,CATSDSGGTLYNEQFF
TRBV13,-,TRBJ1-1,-,TGTGCCAGCAGCTTAGGATCCAGCGGGAACACTGAAGCTTTCTTT,CASSLGSSGNTEAFF
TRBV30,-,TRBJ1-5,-,TGTGCCTGGAGTGTTCGGCAGGGGCCGCAGCCCCAGCATTTT,CAWSVRQGPQPQHF
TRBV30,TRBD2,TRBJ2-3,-,TGTGCCTGGAGTGTACGGCAGGCGGGAGATGGGGCTGATACGCAGTATTTT,CAWSVRQAGDGADTQYF